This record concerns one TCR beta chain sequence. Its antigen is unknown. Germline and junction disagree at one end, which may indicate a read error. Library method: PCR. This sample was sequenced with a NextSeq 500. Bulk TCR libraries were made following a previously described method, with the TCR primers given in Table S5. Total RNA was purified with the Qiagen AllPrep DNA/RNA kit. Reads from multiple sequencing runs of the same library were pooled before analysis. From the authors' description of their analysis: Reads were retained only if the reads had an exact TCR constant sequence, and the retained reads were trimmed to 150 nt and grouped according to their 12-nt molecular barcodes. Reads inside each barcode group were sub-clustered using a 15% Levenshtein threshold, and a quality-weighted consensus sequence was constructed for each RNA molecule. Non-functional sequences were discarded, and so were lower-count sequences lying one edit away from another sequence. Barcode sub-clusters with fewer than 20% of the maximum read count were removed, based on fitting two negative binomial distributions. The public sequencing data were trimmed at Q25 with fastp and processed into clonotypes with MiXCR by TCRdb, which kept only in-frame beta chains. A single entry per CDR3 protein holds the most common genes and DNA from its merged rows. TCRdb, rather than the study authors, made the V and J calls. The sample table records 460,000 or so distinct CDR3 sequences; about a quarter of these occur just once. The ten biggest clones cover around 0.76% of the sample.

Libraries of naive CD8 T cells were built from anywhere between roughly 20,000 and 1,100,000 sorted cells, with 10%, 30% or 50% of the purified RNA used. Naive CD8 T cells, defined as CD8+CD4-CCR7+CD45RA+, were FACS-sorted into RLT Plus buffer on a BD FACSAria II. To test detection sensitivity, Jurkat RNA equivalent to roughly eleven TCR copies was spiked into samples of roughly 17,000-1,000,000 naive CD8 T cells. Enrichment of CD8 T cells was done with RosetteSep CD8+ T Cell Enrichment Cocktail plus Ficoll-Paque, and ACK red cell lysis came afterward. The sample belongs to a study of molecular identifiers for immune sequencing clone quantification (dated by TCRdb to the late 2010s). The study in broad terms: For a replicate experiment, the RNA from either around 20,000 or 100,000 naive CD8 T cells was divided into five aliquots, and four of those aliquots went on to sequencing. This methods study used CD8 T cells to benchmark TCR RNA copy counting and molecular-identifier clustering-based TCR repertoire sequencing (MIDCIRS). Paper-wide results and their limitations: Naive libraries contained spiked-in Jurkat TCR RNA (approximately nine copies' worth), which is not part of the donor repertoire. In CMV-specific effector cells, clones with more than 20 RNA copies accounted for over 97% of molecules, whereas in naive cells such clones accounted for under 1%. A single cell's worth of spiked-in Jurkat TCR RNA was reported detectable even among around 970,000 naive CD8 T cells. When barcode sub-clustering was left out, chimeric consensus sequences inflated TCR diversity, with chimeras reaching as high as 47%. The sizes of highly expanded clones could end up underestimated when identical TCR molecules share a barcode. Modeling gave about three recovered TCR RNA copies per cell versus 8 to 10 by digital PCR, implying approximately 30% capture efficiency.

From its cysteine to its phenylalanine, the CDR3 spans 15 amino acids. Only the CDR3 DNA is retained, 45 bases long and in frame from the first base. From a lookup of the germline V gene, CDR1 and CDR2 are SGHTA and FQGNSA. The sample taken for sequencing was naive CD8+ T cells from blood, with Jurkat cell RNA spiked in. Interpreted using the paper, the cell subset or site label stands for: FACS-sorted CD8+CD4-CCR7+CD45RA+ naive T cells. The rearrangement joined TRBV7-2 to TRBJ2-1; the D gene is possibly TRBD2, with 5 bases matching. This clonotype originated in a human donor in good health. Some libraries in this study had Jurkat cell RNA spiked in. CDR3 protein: CAGSPGPSGNNEQFF. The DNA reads TGTGCCGGCAGCCCCGGGCCCTCGGGAAACAATGAGCAGTTCTTC.